A selection of T cell receptor beta chains follows, all from one sample in a study of CD8+ T cells in alopecia areata. TCRdb's copy holds only in-frame clones and misses some; the assay was immunoSEQ multiplex PCR. The sample has roughly 120,000 clones; about 50% are singletons. Material: CD4+ T cells sorted from blood, obtained at week 4, from a patient treated with tofacitinib. The receptors were sampled from a human donor with alopecia areata. Each CDR3 is given with its conserved first and last residue. A D gene is named only where the DNA matches it firmly. Where a row states a size, it is once, few, many or the class of an expanded clone; other rows omit it.

v_call,d_call,clone_size,j_call,cdr3_aa,cdr3_nt
TRBV30,-,-,TRBJ2-7,CAWSVSSRSSYEQYF,TGTGCCTGGAGTGTATCATCGAGGAGCTCCTACGAGCAGTACTTC
TRBV14,TRBD2,-,TRBJ2-7,CASRRGGQPSYEQYF,TGTGCCAGCAGGCGGGGAGGGCAGCCCTCCTACGAGCAGTACTTC
TRBV7-9,-,-,TRBJ2-3,CASQLTGQGTDTQYF,TGTGCCAGTCAGCTTACTGGCCAGGGCACAGATACGCAGTATTTT
TRBV29-1,-,-,TRBJ2-3,CSVEAGGDTQYF,TGCAGCGTTGAGGCGGGCGGGGATACGCAGTATTTT
TRBV27,-,-,TRBJ1-5,CASSWGGGHNQPQHF,TGTGCCAGCAGTTGGGGCGGGGGGCACAATCAGCCCCAGCATTTT
TRBV13,-,-,TRBJ2-3,CASSINTDTQYF,TGTGCCAGCAGCATCAACACAGATACGCAGTATTTT
TRBV6-1,TRBD1,once,TRBJ1-2,CASSPPGQTSRGYTF,TGTGCCAGCAGCCCTCCGGGACAGACGTCGCGTGGCTACACCTTC
TRBV30,-,-,TRBJ1-1,CAWKAPNTEAFF,TGTGCCTGGAAGGCCCCGAACACTGAAGCTTTCTTT
TRBV4-2,TRBD2,-,TRBJ2-6,CASSQRTSGGAGANVLTF,TGTGCCAGCAGCCAGAGGACTAGCGGGGGAGCCGGGGCCAACGTCCTGACTTTC
TRBV6-1,TRBD2,few,TRBJ2-3,CASRRLAGGTDTQYF,TGTGCCAGCAGACGACTAGCGGGGGGAACAGATACGCAGTATTTT
TRBV29-1,-,few,TRBJ1-5,CSGDRSEGQPQHF,TGCAGCGGGGATAGATCGGAGGGTCAGCCCCAGCATTTT
TRBV7-9,-,few,TRBJ2-1,CASSPRTGTYNEQFF,TGTGCCAGCAGCCCCCGGACCGGGACATACAATGAGCAGTTCTTC
TRBV9,-,-,TRBJ1-1,CASSPWGGRAFF,TGTGCCAGCAGCCCCTGGGGAGGGCGGGCTTTCTTT
TRBV25-1,-,-,TRBJ1-2,CASSDITGPYTF,TGTGCCAGCAGTGATATTACAGGGCCCTACACCTTC
TRBV5-1,TRBD2,-,TRBJ2-2,CASSLTSGTATGELFF,TGCGCCAGCAGCTTAACTAGCGGGACCGCCACCGGGGAGCTGTTTTTT
TRBV4-1,-,-,TRBJ1-6,CASSQDYGDSPLHF,TGCGCCAGCAGCCAAGACTACGGTGACTCACCCCTCCACTTT
TRBV6-1,TRBD1,-,TRBJ1-2,CASRGQAAGGYTF,TGTGCCAGCAGGGGACAGGCGGCGGGGGGCTACACCTTC
TRBV2,-,-,TRBJ1-5,CASRLRINQPQHF,TGTGCCAGCAGACTAAGGATAAATCAGCCCCAGCATTTT
TRBV16,-,few,TRBJ1-2,CASSPRGEGYTF,TGTGCCAGCAGCCCCCGTGGGGAAGGCTACACCTTC
TRBV29-1,-,-,TRBJ2-7,CSVEDYSYEQYF,TGCAGCGTTGAAGATTACAGCTACGAGCAGTACTTC
TRBV19,TRBD1,-,TRBJ2-1,CASSPRTGTQVEQFF,TGTGCCAGTAGTCCGAGGACAGGGACCCAGGTAGAGCAGTTCTTC
TRBV27,-,-,TRBJ2-4,CASSPSGGNIQYF,TGTGCCAGCAGCCCCTCTGGAGGGAACATTCAGTACTTC
TRBV19,-,-,TRBJ2-2,CASSILGRDTGELFF,TGTGCCAGTAGTATTCTAGGACGAGACACCGGGGAGCTGTTTTTT
TRBV5-6,TRBD1,-,TRBJ2-5,CASSLEGQGLGKTQYF,TGTGCCAGCAGCTTGGAGGGACAGGGCCTTGGGAAGACCCAGTACTTC
TRBV29-1,-,-,TRBJ1-1,CSVETVINTEAFF,TGCAGCGTTGAAACAGTGATTAACACTGAAGCTTTCTTT
TRBV5-4,-,-,TRBJ2-5,CASSAGSAETQYF,TGTGCCAGCAGCGCCGGGTCCGCCGAGACCCAGTACTTC
TRBV30,-,-,TRBJ1-1,CAWSRVRGTEAFF,TGTGCCTGGTCCAGGGTCCGGGGCACTGAAGCTTTCTTT
TRBV30,-,once,TRBJ1-2,CAWRQGSDNYGYTF,TGTGCCTGGAGGCAGGGTTCGGATAACTATGGCTACACCTTC
TRBV18,-,-,TRBJ2-7,CASSPPYGYEQYF,TGTGCCAGCTCACCACCTTACGGTTACGAGCAGTACTTC
TRBV7-8,TRBD2,-,TRBJ2-3,CASSLGGGADTQYF,TGTGCCAGCAGCTTAGGCGGGGGGGCGGATACGCAGTATTTT
TRBV29-1,-,-,TRBJ2-1,CSVDGFRGTYNEQFF,TGCAGCGTTGATGGGTTTAGAGGGACCTACAATGAGCAGTTCTTC
TRBV29-1,TRBD1,-,TRBJ1-2,CSVERQGSRF,TGCAGCGTTGAACGACAGGGGAGTCGCTTC
TRBV9,-,-,TRBJ2-3,CASSALTTSTDTQYF,TGTGCCAGCAGCGCACTAACTACTAGCACAGATACGCAGTATTTT